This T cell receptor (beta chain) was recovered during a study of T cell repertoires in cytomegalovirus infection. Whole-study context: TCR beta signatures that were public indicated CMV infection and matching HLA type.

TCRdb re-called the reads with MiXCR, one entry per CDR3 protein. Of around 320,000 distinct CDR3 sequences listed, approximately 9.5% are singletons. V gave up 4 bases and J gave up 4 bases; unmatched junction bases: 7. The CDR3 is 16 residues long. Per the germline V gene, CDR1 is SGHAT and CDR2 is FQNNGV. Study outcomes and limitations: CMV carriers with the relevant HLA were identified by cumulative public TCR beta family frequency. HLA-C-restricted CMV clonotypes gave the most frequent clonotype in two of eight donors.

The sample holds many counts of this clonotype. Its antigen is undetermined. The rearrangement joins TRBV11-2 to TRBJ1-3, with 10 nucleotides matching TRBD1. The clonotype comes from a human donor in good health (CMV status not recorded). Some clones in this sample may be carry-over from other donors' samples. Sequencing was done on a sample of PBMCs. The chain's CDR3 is CASSSLGTGAGNTIYF. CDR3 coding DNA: TGTGCCAGCAGCTCGCTGGGGACAGGGGCGGGAAACACCATATATTTT.